The TCR beta chain described here comes from a study of beta chain features in type 1 diabetes. Study results and limitations: Fewer insertions but more deletions were seen at VDJ junctions in type 1 diabetes patients.

This clone was detected a few times. Its antigen is unknown. CDR1 SGHNT and CDR2 YYREEE come from the germline V gene (reference sequence). Trimming cost V 4 bases and J 7 bases, with 14 bases left between them. The CDR3 runs to 13 residues. Every bit of the isolated RNA underwent reverse transcription, so sequencing read expressed TCRB transcripts. Repertoires were generated with immunoSEQ multiplex PCR, while TCRdb's copy carries only in-frame clones and drops some. The sample contains roughly 330,000 clones, approximately 11% of which appear only once. This sequence joins TRBV5-4 and TRBJ1-1, with unresolved D. The specimen sequenced was naive CD4+ T cells from blood. This TCR was sampled from a woman aged 25 to 39 in good health. The CDR3 nucleotides read TGTGCCAGCAGCGTGGATGGGCAAAGTGAAGCTTTCTTT. Protein: CASSVDGQSEAFF.